This T cell receptor beta chain emerged from a study of CD8 T cells in ankylosing spondylitis. Unmatched junction bases numbered 9, after V lost 7 bases and J lost 5 bases. The CDR3 length is 14 residues. Germline CDR1 MNHEY, CDR2 SVGEGT. Quantitative barcoded 5'-RACE was used to prepare TCR beta libraries. Each CDR3 protein is one row after TCRdb ran MiXCR on the 5' RACE reads. The sample gives some 33,000 distinct CDR3 sequences, 13% to 15% of which show up once; more than 30% is in the top ten. General study results and limits: A number of the motif variants had already been described in reactive arthritis synovial fluid and blood. Significant enrichment of disease-linked clones was reportedly seen in matched ankylosing spondylitis synovial fluid.

In its sample, this clonotype was seen a few times. As yet, its antigen is unknown. The source is a male donor with ankylosing spondylitis or in good health (not recorded which). The J gene is TRBJ1-1, the V gene TRBV6-2 or TRBV6-3; 8 positions match TRBD1. Sequenced sample: blood. CDR3 coding DNA: TGTGCCAGCACCAAGACAGGGGTGGGGACTGAAGCTTTCTTT. Its translation: CASTKTGVGTEAFF.